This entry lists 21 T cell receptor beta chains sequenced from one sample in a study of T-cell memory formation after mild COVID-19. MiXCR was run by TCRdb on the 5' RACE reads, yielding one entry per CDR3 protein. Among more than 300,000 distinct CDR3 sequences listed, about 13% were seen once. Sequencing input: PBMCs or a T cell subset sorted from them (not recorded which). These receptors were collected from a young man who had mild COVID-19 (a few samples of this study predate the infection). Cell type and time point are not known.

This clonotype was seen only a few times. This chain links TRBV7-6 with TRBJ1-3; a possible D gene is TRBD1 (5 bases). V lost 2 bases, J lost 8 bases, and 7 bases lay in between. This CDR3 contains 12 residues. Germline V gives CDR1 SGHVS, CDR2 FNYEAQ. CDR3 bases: TGTGCCAGCAGCTTAATGGGGGACACCATATATTTT. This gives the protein CASSLMGDTIYF.

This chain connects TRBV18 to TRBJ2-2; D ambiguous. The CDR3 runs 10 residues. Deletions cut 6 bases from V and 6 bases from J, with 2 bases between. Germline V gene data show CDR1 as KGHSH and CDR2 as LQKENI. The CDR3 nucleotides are TGTGCCAGCTCGGCCGGGGAGCTGTTTTTT. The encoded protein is CASSAGELFF.

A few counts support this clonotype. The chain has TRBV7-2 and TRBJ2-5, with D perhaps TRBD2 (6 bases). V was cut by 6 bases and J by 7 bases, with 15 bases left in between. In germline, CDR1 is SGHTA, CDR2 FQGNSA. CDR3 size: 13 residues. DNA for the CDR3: TGTGCCAGCAGGTCCGGGGTTAGCGGGACCCAGTACTTC. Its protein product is CASRSGVSGTQYF.

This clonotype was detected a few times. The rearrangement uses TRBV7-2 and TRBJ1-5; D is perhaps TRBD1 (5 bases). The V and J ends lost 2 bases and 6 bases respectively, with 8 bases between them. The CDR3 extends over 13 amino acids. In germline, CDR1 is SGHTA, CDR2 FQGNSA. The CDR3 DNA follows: TGTGCCAGCAGCTTATGGGGGTTTCAGCCCCAGCATTTT. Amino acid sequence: CASSLWGFQPQHF.

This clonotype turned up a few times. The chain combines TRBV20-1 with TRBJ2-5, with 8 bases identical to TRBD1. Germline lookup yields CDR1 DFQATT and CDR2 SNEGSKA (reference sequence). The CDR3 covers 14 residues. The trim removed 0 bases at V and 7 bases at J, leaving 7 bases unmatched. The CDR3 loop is CSARDRTGPWTQYF. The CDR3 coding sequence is TGCAGTGCTAGAGATCGGACAGGGCCATGGACCCAGTACTTC.

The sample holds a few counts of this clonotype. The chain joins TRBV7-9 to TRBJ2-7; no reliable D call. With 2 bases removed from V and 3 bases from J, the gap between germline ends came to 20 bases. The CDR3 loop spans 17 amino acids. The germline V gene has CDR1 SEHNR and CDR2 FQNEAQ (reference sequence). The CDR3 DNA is TGTGCCAGCAGCTTATTCGCTTACGGACCCCCCAACTACGAGCAGTACTTC. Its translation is CASSLFAYGPPNYEQYF.

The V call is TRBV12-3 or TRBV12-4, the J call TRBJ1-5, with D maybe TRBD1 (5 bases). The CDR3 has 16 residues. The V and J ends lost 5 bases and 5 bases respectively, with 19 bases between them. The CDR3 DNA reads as TGTGCCAGCAGTCCCCCTCGGGGCGGGGTGGATCAGCCCCAGCATTTT. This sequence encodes CASSPPRGGVDQPQHF.

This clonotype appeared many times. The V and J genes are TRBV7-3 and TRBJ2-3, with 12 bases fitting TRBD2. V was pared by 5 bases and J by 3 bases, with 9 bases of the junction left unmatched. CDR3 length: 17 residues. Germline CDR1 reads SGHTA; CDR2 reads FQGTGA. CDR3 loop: CASSPRLAGDRTDTQYF. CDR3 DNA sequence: TGTGCCAGCAGCCCGCGACTAGCGGGGGATCGGACAGATACGCAGTATTTT.

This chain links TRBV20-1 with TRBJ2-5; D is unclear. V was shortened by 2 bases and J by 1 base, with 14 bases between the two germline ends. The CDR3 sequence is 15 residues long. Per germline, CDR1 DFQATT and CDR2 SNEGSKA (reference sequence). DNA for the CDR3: TGCAGTGCTAGACGTGGGTCTTTATCCCAAGAGACCCAGTACTTC. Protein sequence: CSARRGSLSQETQYF.

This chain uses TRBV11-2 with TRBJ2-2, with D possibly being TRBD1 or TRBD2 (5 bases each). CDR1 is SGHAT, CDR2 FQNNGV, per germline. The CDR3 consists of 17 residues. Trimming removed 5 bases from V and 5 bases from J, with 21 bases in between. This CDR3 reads CASSLPPGAKRTGELFF. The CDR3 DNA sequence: TGTGCCAGCAGCCTTCCTCCCGGGGCGAAGAGGACCGGGGAGCTGTTTTTT.

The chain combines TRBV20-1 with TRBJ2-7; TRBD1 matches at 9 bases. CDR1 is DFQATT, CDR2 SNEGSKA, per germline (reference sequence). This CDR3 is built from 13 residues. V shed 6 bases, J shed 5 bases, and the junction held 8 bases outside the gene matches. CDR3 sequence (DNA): TGCAGTGCCACCGGGACAGGGCCCCACGAGCAGTACGTC. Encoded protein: CSATGTGPHEQYV.

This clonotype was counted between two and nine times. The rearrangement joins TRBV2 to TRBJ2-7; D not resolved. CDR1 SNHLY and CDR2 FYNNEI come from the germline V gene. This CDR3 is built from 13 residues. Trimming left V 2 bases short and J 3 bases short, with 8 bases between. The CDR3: CASSESVYYEQYV. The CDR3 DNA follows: TGTGCCAGCAGTGAATCGGTATACTACGAGCAGTACGTC.

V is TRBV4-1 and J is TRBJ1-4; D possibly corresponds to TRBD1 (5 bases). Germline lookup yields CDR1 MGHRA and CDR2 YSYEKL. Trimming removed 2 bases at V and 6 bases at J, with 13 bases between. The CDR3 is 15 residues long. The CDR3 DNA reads TGCGCCAGCAGCCAATGGGGGAATGCGGATGAAAAACTGTTTTTT. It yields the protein CASSQWGNADEKLFF.

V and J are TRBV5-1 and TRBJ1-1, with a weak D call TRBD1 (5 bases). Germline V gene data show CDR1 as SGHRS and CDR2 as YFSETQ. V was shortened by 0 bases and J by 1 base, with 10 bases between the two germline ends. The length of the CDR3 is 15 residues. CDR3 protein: CASSLVWGRNTEAFF. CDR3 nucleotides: TGCGCCAGCAGCTTGGTCTGGGGCCGGAACACTGAAGCTTTCTTT.

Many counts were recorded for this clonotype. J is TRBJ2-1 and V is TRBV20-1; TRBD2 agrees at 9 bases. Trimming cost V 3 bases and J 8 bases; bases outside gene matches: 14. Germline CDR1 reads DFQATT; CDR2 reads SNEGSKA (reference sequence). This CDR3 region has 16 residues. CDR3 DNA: TGCAGTGCTAGTAACGGCGGGGGGGCCCTGTCCCATGAGCAGTTCTTC. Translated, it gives CSASNGGGALSHEQFF.

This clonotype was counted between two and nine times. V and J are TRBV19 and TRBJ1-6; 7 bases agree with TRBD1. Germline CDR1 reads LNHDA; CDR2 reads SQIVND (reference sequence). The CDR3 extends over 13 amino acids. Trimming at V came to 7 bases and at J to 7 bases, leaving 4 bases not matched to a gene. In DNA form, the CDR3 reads TGTGCCAGTACTCCAGGGGGGAATTCACCCCTCCACTTT. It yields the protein CASTPGGNSPLHF.

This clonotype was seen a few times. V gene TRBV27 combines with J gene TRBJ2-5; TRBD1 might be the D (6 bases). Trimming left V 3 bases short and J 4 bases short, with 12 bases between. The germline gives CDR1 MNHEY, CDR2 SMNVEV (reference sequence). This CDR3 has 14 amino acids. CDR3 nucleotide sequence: TGTGCCAGCAGTTTCGCGGACAGTAGAGAGACCCAGTACTTC. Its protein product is CASSFADSRETQYF.

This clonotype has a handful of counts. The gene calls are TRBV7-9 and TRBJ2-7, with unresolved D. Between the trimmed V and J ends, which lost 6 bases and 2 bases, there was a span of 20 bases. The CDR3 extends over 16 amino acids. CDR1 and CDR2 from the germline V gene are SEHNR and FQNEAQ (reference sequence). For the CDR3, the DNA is TGTGCCAGCAGTACACTACCGGACGTACTTCCCTACGAGCAGTACTTC. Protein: CASSTLPDVLPYEQYF. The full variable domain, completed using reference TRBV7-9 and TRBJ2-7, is DTGVSQNPRHKITKRGQNVTFRCDPISEHNRLYWYRQTLGQGPEFLTYFQNEAQLEKSRLLSDRFSAERPKGSFSTLEIQRTEQGDSAMYLCASSTLPDVLPYEQYFGPGTRLTVT.

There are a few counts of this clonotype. CDR3: CASSQASDWGGELFF. The CDR3 region has the DNA TGCGCCAGCAGCCAAGCTTCCGATTGGGGCGGGGAGCTGTTTTTT. The V call is TRBV4-3, the J call TRBJ2-2; D is unresolved. V gave up 1 base and J gave up 7 bases, with 13 bases separating them. CDR3 length: 15 amino acids. Germline V gene sequence: CDR1 LGHNA, CDR2 YSLEER.

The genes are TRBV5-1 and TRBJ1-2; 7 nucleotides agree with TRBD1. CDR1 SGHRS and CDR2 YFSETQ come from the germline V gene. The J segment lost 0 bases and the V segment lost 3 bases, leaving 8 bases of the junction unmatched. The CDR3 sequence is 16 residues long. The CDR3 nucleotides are TGCGCCAGCAGCTCCTATACAGGGGACACTAACTATGGCTACACCTTC. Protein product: CASSSYTGDTNYGYTF. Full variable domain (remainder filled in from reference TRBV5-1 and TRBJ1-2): KAGVTQTPRYLIKTRGQQVTLSCSPISGHRSVSWYQQTPGQGLQFLFEYFSETQRNKGNFPGRFSGRQFSNSRSEMNVSTLELGDSALYLCASSSYTGDTNYGYTFGSGTRLTVV.

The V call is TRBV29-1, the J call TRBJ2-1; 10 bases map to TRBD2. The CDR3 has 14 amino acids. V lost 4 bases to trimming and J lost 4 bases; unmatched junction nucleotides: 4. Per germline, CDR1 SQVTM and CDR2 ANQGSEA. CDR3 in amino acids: CSVASSGGYNEQFF. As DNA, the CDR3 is TGCAGCGTTGCGTCTAGCGGGGGTTACAATGAGCAGTTCTTC.